This T cell receptor (beta chain) was captured by sequencing in a study of blood T cell repertoires in COVID-19. Study-level information: Acute-phase and convalescent COVID-19 samples originated in the United States, Italy and Spain.

V was pared by 0 bases and J by 2 bases, with 7 bases between. The CDR3 is made up of 14 amino acids. The germline V gene has CDR1 KGHSH and CDR2 LQKENI. The method was immunoSEQ multiplex PCR; TCRdb's version includes in-frame clones alone and lacks a portion of them. The sample lists 250,000 to 300,000 clones; approximately 91% were seen once. The TCR sequence derives from a woman in her 30s who had recovered from COVID-19. This chain connects TRBV18 to TRBJ1-2; D is ambiguous. The specimen sequenced was PBMCs or T cells enriched from blood (not recorded which). CDR3 bases: TGTGCCAGCTCACCACCGGGCAGAAACTATGGCTACACCTTC. Amino acids: CASSPPGRNYGYTF.